This T cell receptor beta chain appears in the sequencing data of a study of blood T cells in healthy people across ages. This CDR3 contains 13 residues. Germline loops: CDR1 LGHDT, CDR2 YNNKEL (reference sequence). The V and J ends lost 0 bases and 4 bases respectively, with 7 bases between them. PCR was performed a second time for 7 to 11 cycles using a sample-barcoded 5' primer and a J-beta primer mix. Each cDNA molecule was tagged by a template-switch adaptor with 12 random nucleotides. TCRdb processed the 5' RACE reads anew with MiXCR; each CDR3 protein has one entry. The data hold approximately 800,000 distinct CDR3 sequences, with 58% observed a single time.

The sequencing input was blood. This TCR was recovered from a young man in good health. V and J are TRBV3-1 and TRBJ2-7; maybe TRBD1 (6 bases). CDR3 coding DNA: TGTGCCAGCAGCCAAGAAAGGGGGTACGAGCAGTACTTC. It encodes CASSQERGYEQYF.